The T cell receptor beta chain described here comes from a study of T cell responses to AZD1222 COVID-19 vaccine. Only in-frame clones appear in the TCRdb table, and some are missing; sequencing was by immunoSEQ multiplex PCR. The table lists about 97,000 clones, nearly 90% of them singletons. V was clipped by 9 bases and J by 2 bases; unmatched bases: 9. Germline CDR1 SGHVS, CDR2 FNYEAQ. This CDR3 contains 15 residues. The material sequenced was peripheral blood, taken on day 0 of AZD1222 vaccination. The sequence was collected from an adult in good health. The chain recombines TRBV7-6 with TRBJ2-2; 7 nucleotides match TRBD2. The CDR3 reads CASGPAGDNTGELFF. CDR3 DNA: TGTGCCAGTGGACCCGCGGGGGATAACACCGGGGAGCTGTTTTTT.